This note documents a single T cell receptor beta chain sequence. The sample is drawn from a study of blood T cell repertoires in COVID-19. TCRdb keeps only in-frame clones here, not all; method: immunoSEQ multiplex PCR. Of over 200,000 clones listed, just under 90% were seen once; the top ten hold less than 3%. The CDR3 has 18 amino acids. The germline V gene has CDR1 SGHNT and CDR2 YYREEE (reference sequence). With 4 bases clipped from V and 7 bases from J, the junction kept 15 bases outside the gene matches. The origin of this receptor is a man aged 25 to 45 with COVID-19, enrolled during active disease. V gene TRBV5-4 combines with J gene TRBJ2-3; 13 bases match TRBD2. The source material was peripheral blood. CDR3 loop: CASSGLTSTSGRSNTQYF. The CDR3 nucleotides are TGTGCCAGCAGCGGCCTCACTTCGACTAGCGGGAGGAGTAATACGCAGTATTTT.